This is a list of T cell receptor beta chains from one sample in a study of CD8 T cells in Susac syndrome. TCRdb processed the immunoSEQ multiplex PCR reads anew with MiXCR; each CDR3 protein has one entry. The data show around 220,000 distinct CDR3 sequences, with about 93% seen just once and roughly 0.15% held by the top ten. The source material was CD8+ T cells from PBMCs. The receptors originated from a human donor with multiple sclerosis. Each CDR3 is given without its conserved first and last residue. Each record gives: CDR3 protein, D gene, J gene, V gene. The D gene is left open where the match is weak.

cdr3_aa: ASGPPGRGTDTQY
d_call: NA
j_call: TRBJ2-3
v_call: TRBV12-5

cdr3_aa: ASTYSGEGTGELF
d_call: TRBD2
j_call: TRBJ2-2
v_call: TRBV4-1

cdr3_aa: AWSHVVYEQY
d_call: NA
j_call: TRBJ2-7
v_call: TRBV30

cdr3_aa: ASSPSPIGETYEQY
d_call: NA
j_call: TRBJ2-7
v_call: TRBV7-2

cdr3_aa: ATSRSQPLLAASYNEQF
d_call: TRBD2
j_call: TRBJ2-1
v_call: TRBV15

cdr3_aa: ASSIGLSEAF
d_call: NA
j_call: TRBJ1-1
v_call: TRBV19

cdr3_aa: ASSLVVAGGDEQF
d_call: TRBD2
j_call: TRBJ2-1
v_call: TRBV5-6

cdr3_aa: ASSRLRQGALGYT
d_call: TRBD1
j_call: TRBJ1-2
v_call: TRBV12-3/TRBV12-4

cdr3_aa: ASSATGLADEQY
d_call: TRBD1
j_call: TRBJ2-7
v_call: TRBV9

cdr3_aa: ATLTGTHYGYT
d_call: TRBD1
j_call: TRBJ1-2
v_call: TRBV6-6

cdr3_aa: ASSESSLSYEQY
d_call: NA
j_call: TRBJ2-7
v_call: TRBV9

cdr3_aa: ASRPSGQGAGEKLF
d_call: TRBD1
j_call: TRBJ1-4
v_call: TRBV19

cdr3_aa: ASGAVFPSNEKLF
d_call: NA
j_call: TRBJ1-4
v_call: TRBV27

cdr3_aa: ASSEALSAYYNEQF
d_call: NA
j_call: TRBJ2-1
v_call: TRBV2

cdr3_aa: ASSQLPTGLNTEAF
d_call: TRBD1
j_call: TRBJ1-1
v_call: TRBV14

cdr3_aa: ASSQYQGFGAF
d_call: NA
j_call: TRBJ1-1
v_call: TRBV14

cdr3_aa: ASRPEPRTDTQY
d_call: NA
j_call: TRBJ2-3
v_call: TRBV19

cdr3_aa: ASSPIGGGAYSTQY
d_call: TRBD2
j_call: TRBJ2-5
v_call: TRBV4-1

cdr3_aa: ASSQDFGNEQF
d_call: NA
j_call: TRBJ2-1
v_call: TRBV3-1

cdr3_aa: ASSPGGAPHEQY
d_call: NA
j_call: TRBJ2-7
v_call: TRBV9

cdr3_aa: SVEGKS
d_call: NA
j_call: TRBJ1-2
v_call: TRBV29-1

cdr3_aa: ASSLGGQAVYGYT
d_call: NA
j_call: TRBJ1-2
v_call: TRBV7-9

cdr3_aa: ASGPGVNTGELF
d_call: NA
j_call: TRBJ2-2
v_call: TRBV19

cdr3_aa: ASSPVGTVAKNIQY
d_call: TRBD1
j_call: TRBJ2-4
v_call: TRBV4-1

cdr3_aa: SARSRNYNEQF
d_call: NA
j_call: TRBJ2-1
v_call: TRBV20-1

cdr3_aa: ASSYGEGGYGYT
d_call: NA
j_call: TRBJ1-2
v_call: TRBV6-2/TRBV6-3

cdr3_aa: ASSLEGNTGELF
d_call: NA
j_call: TRBJ2-2
v_call: TRBV7-9

cdr3_aa: SVEAEKLF
d_call: NA
j_call: TRBJ1-4
v_call: TRBV29-1

cdr3_aa: ASSSRDRGDQPQH
d_call: NA
j_call: TRBJ1-5
v_call: TRBV12-3/TRBV12-4

cdr3_aa: ASSPLSTGGPYYEQY
d_call: TRBD1
j_call: TRBJ2-7
v_call: TRBV18

cdr3_aa: ASSSPSGSSYNEQF
d_call: NA
j_call: TRBJ2-1
v_call: TRBV6-1

cdr3_aa: ASSLPRDADSPLH
d_call: NA
j_call: TRBJ1-6
v_call: TRBV6-6

cdr3_aa: ASSSPGSGSSSSYNEQF
d_call: TRBD2
j_call: TRBJ2-1
v_call: TRBV5-6

cdr3_aa: ASSATGPPNYGYT
d_call: NA
j_call: TRBJ1-2
v_call: TRBV19

cdr3_aa: ASSSTGNEQY
d_call: NA
j_call: TRBJ2-7
v_call: TRBV27

cdr3_aa: ASSDRLASNTGELF
d_call: TRBD2
j_call: TRBJ2-2
v_call: TRBV7-8

cdr3_aa: ASSILGLPNEQF
d_call: NA
j_call: TRBJ2-1
v_call: TRBV19

cdr3_aa: ASSQDTGLGRYEQY
d_call: NA
j_call: TRBJ2-7
v_call: TRBV3-1

cdr3_aa: ASSLGNNYEQY
d_call: NA
j_call: TRBJ2-7
v_call: TRBV7-9

cdr3_aa: ASSWEGEAF
d_call: NA
j_call: TRBJ1-1
v_call: TRBV12-3/TRBV12-4

cdr3_aa: ASRTGVELNQPQH
d_call: NA
j_call: TRBJ1-5
v_call: TRBV27

cdr3_aa: ASSPPGGSGRGTGTDTQY
d_call: TRBD2
j_call: TRBJ2-3
v_call: TRBV4-2

cdr3_aa: ASSTDSAIAKNIQY
d_call: NA
j_call: TRBJ2-4
v_call: TRBV19

cdr3_aa: ASNNIPGQGSTEAF
d_call: TRBD1
j_call: TRBJ1-1
v_call: TRBV4-1

cdr3_aa: ASSHRTVESPLH
d_call: NA
j_call: TRBJ1-6
v_call: TRBV5-8

cdr3_aa: ASSPTGSSGNTIY
d_call: NA
j_call: TRBJ1-3
v_call: TRBV27

cdr3_aa: ASGKGTVPDTQY
d_call: TRBD1
j_call: TRBJ2-3
v_call: TRBV27

cdr3_aa: ASSLALYRKDRVIRPGDTGELF
d_call: TRBD1
j_call: TRBJ2-2
v_call: TRBV11-1